This T cell receptor (beta chain) was sequenced for a study of T cells in Graves' hyperthyroidism and ophthalmopathy. The study included ophthalmopathy patients with Clinical Activity Score at least 3, NOSPECS grade at least 4 and duration under 3 months. The length of the CDR3 is 17 residues. Germline assignment: CDR1 SNHLY and CDR2 FYNNEI. The J segment lost 0 bases and the V segment lost 7 bases, leaving 7 bases of the junction unmatched. This clonotype showed up many times. TCR beta CDR3 region amplification was performed from RNA transcripts. The HTBI primer set drove a first-round RT-PCR of the TCR CDR3. Via MiXCR, TCRdb re-called the multiplex PCR reads, giving one row per CDR3 protein. The repertoire has around 350,000 distinct CDR3 sequences, roughly 15% of them found once; the top ten carry about 19%.

This chain joins TRBV2 and TRBJ2-2; 11 bases are shared with TRBD2. Sample: blood. The origin of this receptor is a woman aged 25-40 years with Graves' ophthalmopathy. CDR3 protein: CASNRGLAGPNTGELFF. CDR3 sequence (DNA): TGTGCCAGCAATAGAGGACTAGCGGGCCCGAACACCGGGGAGCTGTTTTTT.